Shown below are 2 T cell receptor beta chains from a single sample sequenced in a study of shared clonotypes between healthy human individuals. TCRdb keeps only in-frame clones here, not all; method: immunoSEQ multiplex PCR. The sample has 1.5 million to 2.5 million clones, over 85% seen once. Terminally differentiated effector memory CD45RA+ cells were excluded by CCR7 positive selection of CD45RO-negative cells. Sequencing input: naive CD8+ T cells sorted from blood. The source is a young man in good health.

The chain links TRBV28 to TRBJ1-5; D not certain. In germline, CDR1 is MDHEN, CDR2 SYDVKM. CDR3 length: 14 residues. V shed 3 bases and J shed 7 bases, with 13 bases lying between them. In DNA, the CDR3 is TGTGCCAGCAGTTTCAGTACCTCTAGGCAGCCCCAGCATTTT. Amino acid sequence: CASSFSTSRQPQHF. The full variable domain, its missing parts supplied by reference TRBV28 and TRBJ1-5, is DVKVTQSSRYLVKRTGEKVFLECVQDMDHENMFWYRQDPGLGLRLIYFSYDVKMKEKGDIPEGYSVSREKKERFSLILESASTNQTSMYLCASSFSTSRQPQHFGDGTRLSIL.

The chain is built from TRBV10-3 and TRBJ1-2, with D perhaps TRBD1 (5 bases). This CDR3 has 14 amino acids. Germline V gene lookup returns CDR1 ENHRY and CDR2 SYGVKD. V lost 2 bases and J lost 5, with 12 bases in between. Here the CDR3 DNA reads TGTGCCATCAGTGAGCCAGGGTTCGTATATGGCTACACCTTC. Translated: CAISEPGFVYGYTF.